These 23 T cell receptor beta chains share one sample of origin, sequenced in a study of shared clonotypes between healthy human individuals (dated by TCRdb to the early 2020s). The protocol used for the library was the immunoSEQ multiplex PCR assay. TCRdb limited this immuneACCESS table to in-frame rearrangements with V and J called. A share of clones is missing; checked studies link under half to unresolved V genes, and the rest is unexplained. This sample comprises more than 1,200,000 clones, about 98.5% of them detected only once. Of the sample, about 0.35% is held by the ten largest clones. Sequences were obtained from naive CD4+ T cells sorted from blood. The sample's cell subset or site label, in plain terms: CD45RA+ positively selected. Every receptor here comes from a man aged 25-45 years in good health.

This chain joins TRBV9 and TRBJ2-1; D uncertain. This CDR3 is built from 15 residues. Looked up from germline, CDR1 is SGDLS and CDR2 is YYNGEE. Trimming stripped 0 bases from V and 7 bases from J, with 14 bases between. CDR3 DNA: TGTGCCAGCAGCGTAGACGGACGAACTTCGAATGAGCAGTTCTTC. It codes for CASSVDGRTSNEQFF.

This chain connects TRBV11-1 to TRBJ1-4; perhaps TRBD1 as D (6 bases). This CDR3 comprises 14 residues. Germline CDR1 is SGHAT and CDR2 is FQDESV (reference sequence). Trimming stripped 3 bases from V and 6 bases from J, with 11 bases between. The CDR3 nucleotides are TGTGCCAGCAGCTTCGGACAGACCGATGAAAAACTGTTTTTT. Its translation: CASSFGQTDEKLFF.

As regards this clone: The sample has other DNA sequences that encode this CDR3 too. The rearrangement joins TRBV28 to TRBJ2-7; D is uncertain. Germline values: CDR1 MDHEN, CDR2 SYDVKM. V lost 5 bases, J lost 2 bases, and 7 bases lay in between. This CDR3 has 12 residues. CDR3 nucleotides: TGTGCCAGCAGTCCTATGCCCTACGAGCAGTACTTC. This translates into CASSPMPYEQYF.

The chain links TRBV2 to TRBJ2-7; 10 nucleotides line up with TRBD1. The ends lost 7 bases at V and 5 bases at J; junction bases unmatched: 11. The CDR3 runs 15 residues. Germline CDR1 and CDR2: SNHLY and FYNNEI. The chain's CDR3 is CASTLSGQGRDEQYF. DNA of the CDR3: TGTGCCAGCACCCTCTCGGGACAGGGGAGGGACGAGCAGTACTTC.

The chain recombines TRBV29-1 with TRBJ2-5; 7 bases agree with TRBD1. The germline V gene has CDR1 SQVTM and CDR2 ANQGSEA. The CDR3 has 16 residues. V lost 3 bases to trimming and J lost 0 bases; unmatched junction nucleotides: 10. CDR3 nucleotides: TGCAGCGTTGACCACCCGGACAGGCCGAACCAAGAGACCCAGTACTTC. It specifies CSVDHPDRPNQETQYF.

The chain joins TRBV6-5 to TRBJ1-5; 7 bases match TRBD1. With V trimmed by 7 bases and J by 7 bases, 10 bases remained unmatched. There are 14 residues in the CDR3. CDR1 is MNHEY and CDR2 is SVGAGI in the germline V gene. The CDR3 DNA sequence: TGTGCCAGCACCGCTACAGGGGATTCCCAGCCCCAGCATTTT. Protein sequence: CASTATGDSQPQHF.

In the case of this clone: The same CDR3 is also encoded by other DNA sequences in this sample. The V call is TRBV9, the J call TRBJ1-1; D perhaps matches TRBD1 (5 bases). This CDR3 region has 14 residues. Germline loops: CDR1 SGDLS, CDR2 YYNGEE. Trimming pared 0 bases from V and 0 bases from J, leaving 6 bases between. The CDR3 loop reads CASSVGGVNTEAFF. The CDR3 DNA follows: TGTGCCAGCAGCGTAGGAGGGGTGAACACTGAAGCTTTCTTT. Full variable domain (remainder filled in from reference TRBV9 and TRBJ1-1): DSGVTQTPKHLITATGQRVTLRCSPRSGDLSVYWYQQSLDQGLQFLIQYYNGEERAKGNILERFSAQQFPDLHSELNLSSLELGDSALYFCASSVGGVNTEAFFGQGTRLTVV.

V and J are TRBV6-1 and TRBJ2-1; 15 nucleotides agree with TRBD2. The CDR3 totals 16 residues. Germline V gene sequence: CDR1 MNHNS, CDR2 SASEGT. V dropped 4 bases and J dropped 10; count of bases not matched to a gene: 8. Here the CDR3 DNA reads TGTGCCAGCAGTGGCCTAGGACTAGCGGGAGGGAACGAGCAGTTCTTC. This translates into CASSGLGLAGGNEQFF.

This chain's CDR3 is CASGTGLDQPQHF. The CDR3 DNA sequence: TGTGCCAGTGGGACAGGACTGGATCAGCCCCAGCATTTT. The rearrangement links TRBV10-3 to TRBJ1-5, with 8 nucleotides matching TRBD1. Germline V gene lookup returns CDR1 ENHRY and CDR2 SYGVKD. CDR3 size: 13 residues. V trimming: 10 bases; J trimming: 5 bases; junction bases outside the gene matches: 7.

This rearrangement joins TRBV28 to TRBJ2-1; 9 nucleotides align to TRBD2. V was pared by 9 bases and J by 4 bases, with 7 bases of the junction left unmatched. CDR1 and CDR2 from the germline V gene are MDHEN and SYDVKM. This CDR3 region has 14 residues. The CDR3 DNA reads TGTGCCAGTACAAGACTAGCGGAATACAATGAGCAGTTCTTC. Translation: CASTRLAEYNEQFF.

This clone came up once. The rearrangement uses TRBV18 and TRBJ2-5; 11 bases align to TRBD1. J was trimmed by 0 bases and V by 1 base; bases with no gene match: 7. The CDR3 consists of 18 residues. CDR1 is KGHSH, CDR2 LQKENI, per germline. DNA for the CDR3: TGTGCCAGCTCACCACTTGGACAGGGGGCCAGGTACCAAGAGACCCAGTACTTC. It specifies CASSPLGQGARYQETQYF. The full variable domain, in which reference TRBV18 and TRBJ2-5 provide the parts outside the CDR3, is NAGVMQNPRHLVRRRGQEARLRCSPMKGHSHVYWYRQLPEEGLKFMVYLQKENIIDESGMPKERFSAEFPKEGPSILRIQQVVRGDSAAYFCASSPLGQGARYQETQYFGPGTRLLVL.

The J gene is TRBJ2-2, the V gene TRBV6-5, with D maybe TRBD2 (5 bases). V shed 6 bases and J shed 4 bases, with 15 bases lying between them. Germline V gene lookup returns CDR1 MNHEY and CDR2 SVGAGI. This CDR3 has 15 residues. Here the CDR3 reads CASSLLAAATGELFF. The CDR3 region has the DNA TGTGCCAGCAGCCTCCTAGCAGCGGCCACCGGGGAGCTGTTTTTT.

The chain recombines TRBV10-2 with TRBJ1-4, with D uncertain. V lost 6 bases and J lost 3, with 8 bases in between. This CDR3 region has 13 residues. Germline V CDR1 and CDR2: WSHSY, SAAADI. The CDR3 is CASRDRPNEKLFF. DNA for the CDR3: TGCGCCAGCAGGGACCGACCTAATGAAAAACTGTTTTTT.

The rearrangement joins TRBV7-2 to TRBJ1-2, with D possibly matching TRBD1 (5 bases). There are 14 residues in the CDR3. Deletions cut 5 bases from V and 3 bases from J, with 13 bases between. The germline CDR1 and CDR2 sequences are SGHTA and FQGNSA. The CDR3 DNA reads as TGTGCCAGCAGCACGCTTGGGGCTCACTATGGCTACACCTTC. This encodes CASSTLGAHYGYTF.

This chain links TRBV5-1 with TRBJ2-7; TRBD2 matches 8 bases. Germline V gene sequence: CDR1 SGHRS, CDR2 YFSETQ. This CDR3 is built from 14 residues. Trimming took 4 bases from V and 6 from J; bases not matched to a gene: 9. The CDR3 sequence is CASSPASGSFEQYF. The DNA for the CDR3 is TGCGCCAGCAGCCCCGCCAGCGGGAGCTTCGAGCAGTACTTC. The full variable domain, rest sourced from reference TRBV5-1 and TRBJ2-7, is KAGVTQTPRYLIKTRGQQVTLSCSPISGHRSVSWYQQTPGQGLQFLFEYFSETQRNKGNFPGRFSGRQFSNSRSEMNVSTLELGDSALYLCASSPASGSFEQYFGPGTRLTVT.

The chain has TRBV7-2 and TRBJ2-1, with TRBD2 identical over 10 bases. The CDR3 runs to 16 residues. Trimming took 1 base from V and 6 from J; bases not matched to a gene: 6. Germline values: CDR1 SGHTA, CDR2 FQGNSA. CDR3 residues: CASSLEASGGFNEQFF. CDR3 in DNA: TGTGCCAGCAGCTTAGAGGCTAGCGGGGGATTCAATGAGCAGTTCTTC.

This chain uses TRBV19 with TRBJ2-7; TRBD2 aligns across 8 bases. This CDR3 comprises 15 residues. After removal of 3 bases from V and 1 base from J, the junction contained 5 bases not matched to a gene. CDR1 is LNHDA and CDR2 is SQIVND in the germline V gene (reference sequence). The CDR3 reads CASSIREGPSYEQYF. The CDR3 region has the DNA TGTGCCAGTAGTATCCGGGAGGGCCCTTCCTACGAGCAGTACTTC.

This clone was recorded only once. The V and J genes are TRBV6-1 and TRBJ1-1; unclear D gene. Trimming took 1 base from V and 2 from J, leaving 11 bases between them. This CDR3 has 15 residues. Per the germline V gene, CDR1 is MNHNS and CDR2 is SASEGT. Written as DNA, the CDR3 is TGTGCCAGCAGTGAAGAAAATGCAGCAAACACTGAAGCTTTCTTT. It codes for CASSEENAANTEAFF.

The V call is TRBV7-8, the J call TRBJ2-5; D is unclear. Between the trimmed V and J ends, which lost 2 bases and 5 bases, there was a span of 9 bases. CDR1 is SGHVS and CDR2 is FQNEAQ in the germline V gene. The CDR3 spans 13 residues. The CDR3 is CASSLRVAETQYF. DNA for the CDR3: TGTGCCAGCAGCTTACGGGTGGCGGAGACCCAGTACTTC.

The V gene is TRBV5-1, the J gene TRBJ1-5, with no clear D. The CDR3 spans 13 residues. Germline lookup yields CDR1 SGHRS and CDR2 YFSETQ. Trimming shortened V by 6 bases and J by 6 bases, and 13 bases separated the two germline ends. CDR3 DNA: TGCGCCAGCACCAGTGGTCCGGGTCAGCCCCAGCATTTT. Its protein is CASTSGPGQPQHF.

This clone appeared a single time. The chain links TRBV5-1 to TRBJ1-2; 7 nucleotides line up with TRBD1. The CDR3 totals 16 residues. The trim removed 4 bases at V and 7 bases at J, leaving 16 bases unmatched. Per germline, CDR1 SGHRS and CDR2 YFSETQ. The DNA for the CDR3 is TGCGCCAGCAGCGAGGACGACAGGGCGGGGGCAAGTGGCTACACCTTC. Residues: CASSEDDRAGASGYTF.

The chain has TRBV27 and TRBJ1-5, with D possibly matching TRBD1 (5 bases). The germline V and J ends were trimmed by 6 bases and 8 bases, with 14 bases remaining between them. The length of the CDR3 is 13 residues. Germline CDR1 is MNHEY and CDR2 is SMNVEV (reference sequence). The CDR3 nucleotides read TGTGCCAGCAGGGGGGGGTGGAGGGAGCCCCAGCATTTT. This sequence encodes CASRGGWREPQHF.

This chain joins TRBV29-1 and TRBJ2-5; D is unclear. The ends were cut back, 3 bases at V and 5 bases at J, with 10 bases in the middle. Germline-derived CDR1 and CDR2 are SQVTM and ANQGSEA. This CDR3 is 12 amino acids long. CDR3 nucleotide sequence: TGCAGCGTTGATATTGGGGTCGAGACCCAGTACTTC. It codes for CSVDIGVETQYF.